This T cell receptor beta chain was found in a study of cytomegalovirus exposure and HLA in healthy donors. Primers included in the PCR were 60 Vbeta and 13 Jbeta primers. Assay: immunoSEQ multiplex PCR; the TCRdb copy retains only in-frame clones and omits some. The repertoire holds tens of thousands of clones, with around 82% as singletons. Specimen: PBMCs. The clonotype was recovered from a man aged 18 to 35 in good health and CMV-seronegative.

This CDR3 reads CASSLGQEAFF. For the CDR3, the DNA is TGTGCCAGCAGCCTGGGACAGGAAGCTTTCTTT. The chain uses TRBV7-9 and TRBJ1-1; 7 nucleotides agree with TRBD1. The CDR3 is 11 amino acids. In germline, CDR1 is SEHNR, CDR2 FQNEAQ (reference sequence). V dropped 5 bases and J dropped 8; count of bases not matched to a gene: 2.